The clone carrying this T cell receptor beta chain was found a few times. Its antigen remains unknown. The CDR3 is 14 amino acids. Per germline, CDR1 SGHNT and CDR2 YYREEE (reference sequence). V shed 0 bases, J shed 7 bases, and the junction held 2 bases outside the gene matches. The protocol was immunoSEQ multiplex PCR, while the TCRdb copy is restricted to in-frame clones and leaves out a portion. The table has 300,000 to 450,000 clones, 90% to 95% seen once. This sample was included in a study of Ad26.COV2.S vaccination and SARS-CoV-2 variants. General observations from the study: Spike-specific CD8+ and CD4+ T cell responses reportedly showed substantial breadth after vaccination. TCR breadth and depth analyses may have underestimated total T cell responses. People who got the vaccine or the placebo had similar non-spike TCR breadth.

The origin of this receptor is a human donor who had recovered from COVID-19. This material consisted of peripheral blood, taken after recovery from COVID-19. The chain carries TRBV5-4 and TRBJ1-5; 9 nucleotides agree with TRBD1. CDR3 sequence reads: CASSLAGQGQPQHF. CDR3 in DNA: TGTGCCAGCAGCTTGGCGGGACAGGGCCAGCCCCAGCATTTT.